The table lists the clone carrying this T cell receptor beta chain with a few counts. These data belong to a study of OX40 agonist ivuxolimab in advanced cancers. Germline CDR1 SGHRS, CDR2 YFSETQ. The junction had 3 bases not matched to a gene; V was cut back by 1 base and J by 3 bases. The length of the CDR3 is 15 residues. TCRdb keeps only in-frame clones here, not all; method: immunoSEQ multiplex PCR. The sample comprises some 80,000 clones, over 80% of which are singletons, and 0.45% to 0.7% rests with the top ten. The chain recombines TRBV5-1 with TRBJ2-5, with 10 bases fitting TRBD2. The sample here was CD4+ or CD8+ T cells sorted from blood, taken in a trial of the OX40 agonist ivuxolimab. The TCR originated in an adult with an advanced solid tumor such as melanoma, head and neck, liver or kidney cancer. CDR3 sequence: CASSLISGGEETQYF. For the CDR3, the DNA is TGCGCCAGCAGCTTGATCAGCGGGGGGGAAGAGACCCAGTACTTC.